A single sample gave rise to the 8 T cell receptor beta chains below, sequenced in a study of blood T cell repertoires in COVID-19. Libraries were prepared by immunoSEQ multiplex PCR; TCRdb keeps only in-frame clonotypes and omits some of them. The repertoire includes 300,000 to 500,000 clones, roughly 90% of them detected once, and over 0.9% sits in the top ten. The sample taken for sequencing was PBMCs or T cells enriched from blood (not recorded which). Source of these receptors: a woman aged 25 to 45 with acute COVID-19.

V and J are TRBV12-5 and TRBJ2-7; D is possibly TRBD1 (5 bases). In germline, CDR1 is LGHNT, CDR2 FRNRAP. The CDR3 covers 13 residues. Trimming took 2 bases from V and 6 from J, leaving 11 bases between them. This CDR3 is CASGLPRVGEQYF. In DNA, the CDR3 is TGTGCTAGTGGTTTGCCCAGGGTGGGCGAGCAGTACTTC.

The J gene is TRBJ1-2, the V gene TRBV30, with 10 bases matching TRBD1. With 3 bases clipped from V and 3 bases from J, the junction kept 4 bases outside the gene matches. This CDR3 has 14 residues. Germline V gene data show CDR1 as GTSNPN and CDR2 as SVGIG (reference sequence). The CDR3 DNA is TGTGCCTGGAGGGGGGACAGGGGAGACTATGGCTACACCTTC. Its translation is CAWRGDRGDYGYTF.

The V call is TRBV7-3, the J call TRBJ2-3; 8 bases are shared with TRBD2. With V trimmed by 5 bases and J by 4 bases, 11 bases remained unmatched. Germline V gene lookup returns CDR1 SGHTA and CDR2 FQGTGA. The CDR3 contains 16 residues. For the CDR3, the DNA is TGTGCCAGCAGCCTCGGCGGGGCGGGGGGTGCAGATACGCAGTATTTT. Amino acid sequence: CASSLGGAGGADTQYF.

The chain combines TRBV6-2 or TRBV6-3 with TRBJ1-4, with TRBD1 identical over 8 bases. This CDR3 is 14 amino acids long. Per the germline V gene, CDR1 is MNHEY and CDR2 is SVGEGT. With 6 bases clipped from V and 8 bases from J, the junction kept 8 bases outside the gene matches. The CDR3 region has the DNA TGTGCCAGCAGCCGGACAGGGTTAGGAGAAAAACTGTTTTTT. Encoded protein: CASSRTGLGEKLFF.

The chain employs TRBV27 and TRBJ2-2, with unresolved D. Germline-derived CDR1 and CDR2 are MNHEY and SMNVEV (reference sequence). Trimming took off 3 bases at V and 6 bases at J, with 5 bases between the two ends. The CDR3 has 12 residues. The DNA for the CDR3 is TGTGCCAGCAGTTTTTTAGCCGGGGAGCTGTTTTTT. Translation gives CASSFLAGELFF.

This chain uses TRBV12-5 with TRBJ2-7; D gene unclear. Germline V CDR1 and CDR2: LGHNT, FRNRAP. The CDR3 is made up of 12 amino acids. Trimming took off 0 bases at V and 5 bases at J, with 5 bases between the two ends. The CDR3 reads CASGLVLHEQYF. CDR3 DNA sequence: TGTGCTAGTGGTTTGGTACTCCACGAGCAGTACTTC.

V gene TRBV30 combines with J gene TRBJ1-2; D might be TRBD1 (5 bases). CDR3 length: 12 residues. V gave up 2 bases and J gave up 7 bases, with 11 bases separating them. In germline, CDR1 is GTSNPN, CDR2 SVGIG (reference sequence). The chain's CDR3 is CAWSFQGGGYTF. Written as DNA, the CDR3 is TGTGCCTGGAGTTTTCAGGGTGGTGGCTACACCTTC.

This chain links TRBV27 with TRBJ2-2; 12 nucleotides match TRBD2. Looked up from germline, CDR1 is MNHEY and CDR2 is SMNVEV (reference sequence). Losses at the gene ends were 3 bases for V and 0 bases for J; bases not matched to a gene: 5. The CDR3 runs to 18 residues. The CDR3 DNA reads as TGTGCCAGCAGTTTGAGGCCTAGCGGGGGGGCGAACACCGGGGAGCTGTTTTTT. Translating it yields CASSLRPSGGANTGELFF.